Listed below are T cell receptor beta chains from one sample, sequenced in a study of shared clonotypes between healthy human individuals. The method was immunoSEQ multiplex PCR; TCRdb's version includes in-frame clones alone and lacks a portion of them. The top ten hold 0.11% of the sample, which has around 610,000 clones, about 96% seen once. The sample was naive CD8+ T cells sorted from blood. These receptors came from a young woman in good health. The CDR3 runs from the conserved cysteine through the conserved F or W. D genes are given only for firm matches. Where a row states a size, it is once, few, many or the class of an expanded clone; other rows omit it.

j_gene: TRBJ2-7; d_gene: -; v_gene: TRBV19; abundance: -; CDR3nt: TGTGCCAGTAGTATAAAATTTTTAACGGACATAACCTACGAGCAGTACTTC; CDR3aa: CASSIKFLTDITYEQYF
j_gene: TRBJ2-1; d_gene: -; v_gene: TRBV4-1; abundance: -; CDR3nt: TGCGCCAGCAGCCAAGAAGGCCACCCCTCCTACAATGAGCAGTTCTTC; CDR3aa: CASSQEGHPSYNEQFF
j_gene: TRBJ1-2; d_gene: -; v_gene: TRBV7-9; abundance: -; CDR3nt: TGTGCCAGCAGCTCGCGCCCGACGGGGTCTAACTATGGCTACACCTTC; CDR3aa: CASSSRPTGSNYGYTF
j_gene: TRBJ2-7; d_gene: TRBD1; v_gene: TRBV5-6; abundance: once; CDR3nt: TGTGCCAGCAGCTTGGTCGGAACAGGGGGCGGCGAGCAGTACTTC; CDR3aa: CASSLVGTGGGEQYF
j_gene: TRBJ1-1; d_gene: TRBD1; v_gene: TRBV7-9; abundance: once; CDR3nt: TGTGCCAGCAGCGGGAGGACAGGGGTTACTGAAGCTTTCTTT; CDR3aa: CASSGRTGVTEAFF
j_gene: TRBJ2-1; d_gene: -; v_gene: TRBV4-2; abundance: -; CDR3nt: TGTGCCAGCAGCCAACACAGCTACAATGAGCAGTTCTTC; CDR3aa: CASSQHSYNEQFF
j_gene: TRBJ2-7; d_gene: TRBD2; v_gene: TRBV13; abundance: -; CDR3nt: TGTGCCAGCAGATTAACTAGCGGGAGAACGCGCGAGCAGTACTTC; CDR3aa: CASRLTSGRTREQYF
j_gene: TRBJ2-5; d_gene: -; v_gene: TRBV6-1; abundance: -; CDR3nt: TGTGCCAGCAGGAAGCAAGAGACCCAGTACTTC; CDR3aa: CASRKQETQYF
j_gene: TRBJ2-3; d_gene: -; v_gene: TRBV5-1; abundance: -; CDR3nt: TGCGCCAGCAGCCCACGGGACGGACCCGGGGATACGCAGTATTTT; CDR3aa: CASSPRDGPGDTQYF
j_gene: TRBJ1-1; d_gene: -; v_gene: TRBV27; abundance: -; CDR3nt: TGTGCCAGCAGTTCAAATGGGGGTATGAACACTGAAGCTTTCTTT; CDR3aa: CASSSNGGMNTEAFF
j_gene: TRBJ2-7; d_gene: -; v_gene: TRBV25-1; abundance: -; CDR3nt: TGTGCCAGCAGTGAGTCCGCCGTCAGGGGATCCCCCTACGAGCAGTACTTC; CDR3aa: CASSESAVRGSPYEQYF
j_gene: TRBJ1-2; d_gene: -; v_gene: TRBV9; abundance: -; CDR3nt: TGTGCCAGTCAAGGGAGCGGGCGGCATGGCTACACCTTC; CDR3aa: CASQGSGRHGYTF
j_gene: TRBJ2-7; d_gene: -; v_gene: TRBV7-8; abundance: -; CDR3nt: TGTGCCAGCAGCTCCCGCGGCGGAAGCTCCTACGAGCAGTACTTC; CDR3aa: CASSSRGGSSYEQYF
j_gene: TRBJ2-2; d_gene: TRBD1; v_gene: TRBV4-2; abundance: few; CDR3nt: TGTGCCAGCAGCCGAGACAGGGGGCGGACCGGGGAGCTGTTTTTT; CDR3aa: CASSRDRGRTGELFF
j_gene: TRBJ2-7; d_gene: -; v_gene: TRBV20-1; abundance: -; CDR3nt: TGCAGTTACCCTATCTCCTACGAGCAGTACTTC; CDR3aa: CSYPISYEQYF
j_gene: TRBJ2-5; d_gene: TRBD2; v_gene: TRBV2; abundance: -; CDR3nt: TGTGCCAGGGGACCCCACGGGGGGGAAGAGACCCAGTACTTC; CDR3aa: CARGPHGGEETQYF
j_gene: TRBJ2-1; d_gene: TRBD2; v_gene: TRBV15; abundance: -; CDR3nt: TGTGCCACCAGCCCAGGGACTAGCGGGAGGGATGAGCAGTTCTTC; CDR3aa: CATSPGTSGRDEQFF
j_gene: TRBJ2-7; d_gene: -; v_gene: TRBV6-6; abundance: -; CDR3nt: TGTGCCAGTTGGGACACCACCTACGAGCAGTACTTC; CDR3aa: CASWDTTYEQYF
j_gene: TRBJ2-7; d_gene: TRBD2; v_gene: TRBV10-3; abundance: -; CDR3nt: TGTGCCATCAGTGGTGGTATAGCGGGGAACTACGAGCAGTACTTC; CDR3aa: CAISGGIAGNYEQYF
j_gene: TRBJ2-3; d_gene: -; v_gene: TRBV9; abundance: -; CDR3nt: TGTGCCAGCAGCACCGGGAGATCCCAGGGAGATACGCAGTATTTT; CDR3aa: CASSTGRSQGDTQYF
j_gene: TRBJ2-5; d_gene: -; v_gene: TRBV7-9; abundance: -; CDR3nt: TGTGCCAGCAGCCGGACGGGAGAGACCCAGTACTTC; CDR3aa: CASSRTGETQYF
j_gene: TRBJ2-7; d_gene: TRBD2; v_gene: TRBV27; abundance: -; CDR3nt: TGTGCCAGCAGTTTAAGGGGGACTAGCGCTCTCCACGAGCAGTACTTC; CDR3aa: CASSLRGTSALHEQYF